This passage covers 14 T cell receptor beta chains from one sample sequenced in a study of Ad26.COV2.S vaccination and SARS-CoV-2 variants. TCRdb's copy holds only in-frame clones and misses some; the assay was immunoSEQ multiplex PCR. The sample consists of some 190,000 clones, around 88% of them appearing once. Sequences were derived from peripheral blood, sampled after recovery from COVID-19. Receptors were obtained from a human donor who had recovered from COVID-19.

The rearrangement links TRBV6-5 to TRBJ1-3; D perhaps matches TRBD1 (5 bases). The germline V and J ends were trimmed by 8 bases and 4 bases, with 12 bases remaining between them. Per the germline V gene, CDR1 is MNHEY and CDR2 is SVGAGI. This CDR3 spans 13 amino acids. CDR3 amino acids: CASWRTTGNTIYF. The CDR3 DNA reads as TGTGCCAGCTGGCGGACAACCGGAAACACCATATATTTT.

This rearrangement joins TRBV23-1 to TRBJ2-6; D may match TRBD1 or TRBD2 (6 bases each). TRBV23-1 belongs to the ORF category, with a function that is uncertain. This CDR3 comprises 16 residues. Trimming cost V 0 bases and J 3 bases, with 9 bases left between them. The CDR3 nucleotides read TGCGCCAGCAGTCAATCGGAGGGGGGTGGGGCCAACGTCCTGACTTTC. This translates into CASSQSEGGGANVLTF.

The CDR3 DNA reads TGTGCCAGCAGTTTATCGATGGATCAGCCCCAGCATTTT. It encodes CASSLSMDQPQHF. J is TRBJ1-5 and V is TRBV27; D not resolved. This CDR3 is 13 amino acids long. Germline V gene lookup returns CDR1 MNHEY and CDR2 SMNVEV (reference sequence). With 0 bases removed from V and 5 bases from J, the gap between germline ends came to 5 bases.

The chain couples TRBV4-1 to TRBJ1-2; D is unresolved. With 7 bases removed from V and 0 bases from J, the gap between germline ends came to 21 bases. CDR1 is MGHRA, CDR2 YSYEKL, per germline. The CDR3 loop spans 17 amino acids. CDR3 nucleotide sequence: TGCGCCAGCACCAAAATACCTACGACGAAAACTAACTATGGCTACACCTTC. This codes for CASTKIPTTKTNYGYTF.

In DNA form, the CDR3 reads TGTGCCAGCAGGGGACTAGCGGCGTACAATGAGCAGTTCTTC. Translating gives CASRGLAAYNEQFF. The J gene is TRBJ2-1, the V gene TRBV2; 11 nucleotides line up with TRBD2. Losses at the gene ends were 6 bases for V and 4 bases for J; bases not matched to a gene: 2. This CDR3 spans 14 amino acids. Germline V gene data show CDR1 as SNHLY and CDR2 as FYNNEI.

The V call is TRBV7-8, the J call TRBJ2-5; D unclear. The ends were cut back, 4 bases at V and 2 bases at J, with 11 bases in the middle. In germline, CDR1 is SGHVS, CDR2 FQNEAQ. This CDR3 is built from 14 residues. CDR3 amino acids: CASSSGRFQETQYF. CDR3 nucleotide sequence: TGTGCCAGCAGCTCCGGGCGGTTTCAAGAGACCCAGTACTTC.

The genes are TRBV7-3 and TRBJ1-1, with 9 nucleotides matching TRBD1. CDR1 is SGHTA and CDR2 is FQGTGA in the germline V gene. Trimming took 6 bases from V and 2 from J; bases not matched to a gene: 1. CDR3 size: 13 residues. The DNA for the CDR3 is TGTGCCAGCAGTACAGGGGGCAACACTGAAGCTTTCTTT. This sequence encodes CASSTGGNTEAFF.

Points on this clone: The germline gene is not matched at one end of the junction; a read error may be the cause. The chain joins TRBV7-8 to TRBJ2-7, with TRBD1 matching 7 bases. The CDR3 loop spans 12 amino acids. The germline gives CDR1 SGHVS, CDR2 FQNEAQ. The CDR3 region is CASTLTGVEQYF. CDR3 nucleotide sequence: TGTGCCAGCACCTTAACAGGGGTCGAGCAGTACTTC.

The chain uses TRBV27 and TRBJ2-1; D may correspond to TRBD1 or TRBD2 (5 bases each). This CDR3 is built from 14 residues. V dropped 3 bases and J dropped 7 bases, with 13 bases sitting between them. CDR1 is MNHEY and CDR2 is SMNVEV in the germline V gene (reference sequence). Here the CDR3 DNA reads TGTGCCAGCAGTTTTGTAGTGGGGACGAATGAGCAGTTCTTC. Its protein product is CASSFVVGTNEQFF.

This sequence joins TRBV5-1 and TRBJ1-6; D unresolved. Germline V CDR1 and CDR2: SGHRS, YFSETQ. V was cut by 2 bases and J by 4 bases, with 10 bases left in between. This CDR3 comprises 15 residues. The CDR3 here is CASSLSPQYNSPLHF. CDR3 bases: TGCGCCAGCAGCTTAAGTCCCCAGTATAATTCACCCCTCCACTTT.

The rearrangement joins TRBV16 to TRBJ1-3; D remains unclear. Germline loops: CDR1 KGHSY, CDR2 FQNENV. The CDR3 runs 14 residues. V lost 2 bases to trimming and J lost 3 bases, with 8 bases between them. This CDR3 reads CASSQRRHGNTIYF. DNA of the CDR3: TGTGCCAGCAGCCAAAGGAGGCATGGAAACACCATATATTTT.

The chain is built from TRBV11-3 and TRBJ2-1, with 9 bases that match TRBD2. CDR1 is SGHNT, CDR2 YENEEA, per germline. Losses at the gene ends were 7 bases for V and 5 bases for J; bases not matched to a gene: 6. The CDR3 is 14 amino acids. Here the CDR3 reads CASTLSGGNNEQFF. The CDR3 DNA follows: TGTGCCAGCACTCTTAGCGGGGGCAACAATGAGCAGTTCTTC.

The genes are TRBV4-1 and TRBJ1-1, with TRBD1 matching 9 bases. CDR3 length: 13 amino acids. From germline, CDR1 is MGHRA and CDR2 YSYEKL. The V segment lost 4 bases and the J segment 8 bases; nucleotides outside the gene matches: 5. The CDR3 nucleotides are TGCGCCAGCAGCCTCGGGACAGGGAAAGAAGCTTTCTTT. It translates to CASSLGTGKEAFF.

V is TRBV7-2 and J is TRBJ2-3, with D perhaps matching TRBD1 (6 bases). CDR3 length equals 16 residues. V lost 5 bases and J 0 bases, leaving 15 bases between the germline ends. Germline lookup yields CDR1 SGHTA and CDR2 FQGNSA. CDR3 nucleotide sequence: TGTGCCAGCAGCGCAAGACCGGGACACAGCACAGATACGCAGTATTTT. The encoded protein is CASSARPGHSTDTQYF.